This T cell receptor (beta chain) emerged from a study of OX40 agonist ivuxolimab in advanced cancers. Study background: Patients received the agonistic anti-OX40 (CD134) antibody ivuxolimab. Patients undergoing dose escalation presented with hepatocellular carcinoma, melanoma, renal cell or head and neck cancer. It was permissible to have had prior anti-PD-1, anti-PD-L1 or anti-CTLA-4 therapy, and around 40% had some.

Samples of blood were obtained at baseline, on cycle 4 day 1, and on cycle 7 day 1. Using immunoSEQ multiplex PCR, the repertoire was profiled, and TCRdb retains in-frame clones only, with some absent. The repertoire holds about 41,000 clones, with approximately 82% as singletons. This clone was picked up a small number of times. CDR3 size: 14 residues. V was pared by 7 bases and J by 2 bases, with 4 bases of the junction left unmatched. CDR1 and CDR2 (germline): LNHDA, SQIVND (reference sequence). The V and J genes are TRBV19 and TRBJ2-1; 8 bases fit TRBD2. The TCR was taken from an adult with an advanced solid tumor such as melanoma, head and neck, liver or kidney cancer. Source: CD4+ or CD8+ T cells sorted from blood, taken in a trial of the OX40 agonist ivuxolimab. In DNA form, the CDR3 reads TGTGCCAGTAAATGGCGGGAGGCCTACAATGAGCAGTTCTTC. Translating it yields CASKWREAYNEQFF.